This T cell receptor (beta chain) emerged from a study of T-cell memory formation after mild COVID-19. MiXCR, run by TCRdb on the 5' RACE reads, gives a single entry per CDR3 protein. The sample comprises 80,000 to 90,000 distinct CDR3 sequences, roughly 25% of which are singletons, and 35% to 50% rests with the top ten. Comments on this clonotype: Antigen unknown.

Whole-study findings and limits: A subset of responding clones appeared in pre-infection memory, suggesting cross-reactive memory joined.

Germline values: CDR1 SGHTA, CDR2 FQGNSA. The CDR3 covers 13 residues. V gave up 5 bases and J gave up 4 bases, with 9 bases separating them. The gene calls are TRBV7-2 and TRBJ1-5; D call uncertain. The source is a man in his late teens or twenties who had mild COVID-19 (a few samples of this study predate the infection). Cell type and time point are not known. Sequenced: PBMCs or a T cell subset sorted from them (not recorded which). The CDR3 region is CASSQVLNQPQHF. The CDR3 nucleotides are TGTGCCAGCAGCCAAGTCCTTAATCAGCCCCAGCATTTT.